This T cell receptor beta chain derives from a study of beta chain features in type 1 diabetes. The CDR3 extends over 16 amino acids. Germline CDR1 LGHNA, CDR2 YNFKEQ. The V and J ends lost 1 base and 7 bases, in that order; junction bases with no gene match: 9. A note on this clone: What it binds is not known.

Every bit of the isolated RNA underwent reverse transcription, so sequencing read expressed TCRB transcripts. Sequencing was performed with immunoSEQ multiplex PCR; in TCRdb, only in-frame clones are kept and a portion is missing. Here the sample spans roughly 350,000 clones, approximately 11% being singletons. General study points: Equally in patients and controls, shorter templates might have been favored by PCR. TCRB CDR3s from Type 1 diabetes patients were moderately but significantly shorter in all four CD4+ subsets. The VDJ junctions of type 1 diabetes patients carried fewer insertions and more deletions.

This receptor was obtained from a woman younger than 45 in good health. The chain has TRBV4-2 and TRBJ2-1; 8 bases map to TRBD2. The sample taken for sequencing was naive CD4+ T cells from blood. This CDR3 is CASSQVEAGEMNEQFF. The CDR3 DNA reads TGTGCCAGCAGCCAAGTTGAAGCGGGAGAGATGAATGAGCAGTTCTTC.